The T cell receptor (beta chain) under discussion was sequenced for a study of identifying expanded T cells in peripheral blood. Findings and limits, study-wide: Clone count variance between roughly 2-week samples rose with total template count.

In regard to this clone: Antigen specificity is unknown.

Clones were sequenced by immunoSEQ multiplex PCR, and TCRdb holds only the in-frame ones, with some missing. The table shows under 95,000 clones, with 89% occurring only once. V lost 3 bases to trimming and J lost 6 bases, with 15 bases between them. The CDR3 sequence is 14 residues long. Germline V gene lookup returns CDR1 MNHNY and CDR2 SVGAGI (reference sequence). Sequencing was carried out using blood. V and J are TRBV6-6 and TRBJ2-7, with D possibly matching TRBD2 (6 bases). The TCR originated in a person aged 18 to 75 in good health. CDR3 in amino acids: CASSYRGSTPEQYF. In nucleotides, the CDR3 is TGTGCCAGCAGTTATCGGGGGTCCACGCCCGAGCAGTACTTC.